This paragraph covers one T cell receptor (beta chain) sequence. The V end was cut by 6 bases, the J end by 14 bases, with 18 bases between. The CDR3 extends over 12 amino acids. CDR1 SNHLY and CDR2 FYNNEI come from the germline V gene. This sample stems from a study of control samples from healthy donors and cancer patients. The table came from immunoSEQ multiplex PCR; TCRdb's copy has only in-frame clones and leaves some out. This table holds around 80,000 clones, 94% found once. The TCR comes from a woman in her thirties in good health. This chain joins TRBV2 and TRBJ2-3; a weak D match, TRBD2 (5 bases). What was sequenced was blood. In nucleotides, the CDR3 is TGTGCCAGCAGGGACTCCACACAGATTCCGTATTTT. This gives the protein CASRDSTQIPYF. Full variable domain (remainder filled in from reference TRBV2 and TRBJ2-3): EPEVTQTPSHQVTQMGQEVILRCVPISNHLYFYWYRQILGQKVEFLVSFYNNEISEKSEIFDDQFSVERPDGSNFTLKIRSTKLEDSAMYFCASRDSTQIPYFGPGTRLTVL.